This T cell receptor beta chain was profiled in a study of cytomegalovirus exposure and HLA in healthy donors. Study observations and caveats: The tendency of first-cohort TCR clusters to co-occur in the roughly 120 validation repertoires was identified by a subsequent analysis. Reportedly, diagnosis of cytomegalovirus status by the classifier showed high specificity and sensitivity.

Profiled with immunoSEQ multiplex PCR; TCRdb holds only in-frame clones, not every one. This sample has some 190,000 clones, with about 82% found just once. Turning to this clone: What it recognizes is unknown.

Germline V gives CDR1 LNHDA, CDR2 SQIVND (reference sequence). The CDR3 runs 12 residues. V lost 1 base and J 9 bases, leaving 9 bases between the germline ends. This sequence originates from a woman aged 18-30 years in good health and CMV-seronegative. This chain uses TRBV19 with TRBJ1-1; tentative D call: TRBD1 (5 bases). The material sequenced was PBMCs. Written as DNA, the CDR3 is TGTGCCAGTAGTATAGGGGGGAGGAAAGCTTTCTTT. It codes for CASSIGGRKAFF.